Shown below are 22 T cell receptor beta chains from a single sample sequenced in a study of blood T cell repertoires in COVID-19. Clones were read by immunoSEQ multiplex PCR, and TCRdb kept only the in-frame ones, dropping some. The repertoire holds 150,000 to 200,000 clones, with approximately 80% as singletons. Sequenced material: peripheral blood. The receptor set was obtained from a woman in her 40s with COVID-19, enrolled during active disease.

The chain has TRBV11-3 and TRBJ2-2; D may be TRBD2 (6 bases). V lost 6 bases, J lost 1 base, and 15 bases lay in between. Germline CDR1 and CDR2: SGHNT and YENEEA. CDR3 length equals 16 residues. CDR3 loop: CASSITSGRNTGELFF. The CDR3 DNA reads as TGTGCCAGCAGTATAACCAGCGGGCGGAACACCGGGGAGCTGTTTTTT.

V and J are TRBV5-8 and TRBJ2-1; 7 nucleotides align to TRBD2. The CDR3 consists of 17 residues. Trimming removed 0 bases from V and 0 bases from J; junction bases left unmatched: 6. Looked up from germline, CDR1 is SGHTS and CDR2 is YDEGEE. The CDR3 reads CASSLGLWGGSYNEQFF. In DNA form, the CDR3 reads TGTGCCAGCAGCTTGGGTCTTTGGGGGGGCTCCTACAATGAGCAGTTCTTC.

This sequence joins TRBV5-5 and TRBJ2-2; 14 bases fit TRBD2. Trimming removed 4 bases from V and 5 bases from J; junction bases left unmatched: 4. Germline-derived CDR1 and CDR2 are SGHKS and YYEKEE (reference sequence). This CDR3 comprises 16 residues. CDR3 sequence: CASSLTSGGATGELFF. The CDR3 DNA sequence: TGTGCCAGCAGCCTGACTAGCGGGGGGGCGACCGGGGAGCTGTTTTTT.

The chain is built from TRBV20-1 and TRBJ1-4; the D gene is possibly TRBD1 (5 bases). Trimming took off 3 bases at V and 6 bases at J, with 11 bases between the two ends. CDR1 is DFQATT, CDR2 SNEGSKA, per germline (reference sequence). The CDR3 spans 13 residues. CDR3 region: CSASSRVDEKLFF. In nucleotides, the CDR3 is TGCAGTGCTAGTAGCAGGGTGGATGAAAAACTGTTTTTT.

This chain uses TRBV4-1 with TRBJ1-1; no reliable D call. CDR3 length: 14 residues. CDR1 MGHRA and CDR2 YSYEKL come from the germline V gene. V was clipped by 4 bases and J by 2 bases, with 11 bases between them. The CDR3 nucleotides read TGCGCCAGCAGCCTCCGGTCCGCCAACACTGAAGCTTTCTTT. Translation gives CASSLRSANTEAFF.

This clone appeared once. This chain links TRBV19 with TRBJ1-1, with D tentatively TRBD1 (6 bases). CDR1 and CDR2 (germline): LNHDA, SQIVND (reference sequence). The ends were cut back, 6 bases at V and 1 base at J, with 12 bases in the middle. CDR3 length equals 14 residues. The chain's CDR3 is CASSSGTPNTEAFF. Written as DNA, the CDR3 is TGTGCCAGTAGCTCCGGGACACCGAACACTGAAGCTTTCTTT.

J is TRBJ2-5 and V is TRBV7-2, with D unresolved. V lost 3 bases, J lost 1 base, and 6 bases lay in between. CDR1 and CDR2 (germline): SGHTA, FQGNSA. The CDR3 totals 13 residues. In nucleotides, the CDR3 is TGTGCCAGCAGCTTGGGCCGCCAAGAGACCCAGTACTTC. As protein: CASSLGRQETQYF.

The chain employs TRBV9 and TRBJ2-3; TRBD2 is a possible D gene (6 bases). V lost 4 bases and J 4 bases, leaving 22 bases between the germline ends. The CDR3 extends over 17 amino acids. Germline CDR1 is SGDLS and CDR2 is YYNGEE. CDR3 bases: TGTGCCAGCAGCCCAGTTGGCGGGACGACCCGGGCAGATACGCAGTATTTT. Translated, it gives CASSPVGGTTRADTQYF.

CDR3 bases: TGTGCCAGTAGTTCCCTCGACAGTCTCCCCAATTCACCCCTCCACTTT. This encodes CASSSLDSLPNSPLHF. This chain uses TRBV19 with TRBJ1-6; TRBD1 is a possible D gene (5 bases). Germline values: CDR1 LNHDA, CDR2 SQIVND (reference sequence). V was cut by 5 bases and J by 7 bases, with 18 bases left in between. The CDR3 is 16 residues long.

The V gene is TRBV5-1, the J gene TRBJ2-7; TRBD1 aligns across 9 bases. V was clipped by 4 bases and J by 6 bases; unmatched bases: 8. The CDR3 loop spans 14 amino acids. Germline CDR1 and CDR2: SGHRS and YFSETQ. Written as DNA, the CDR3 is TGCGCCAGCAGCGTGGGACAGGGTTATAGCGAGCAGTACTTC. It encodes CASSVGQGYSEQYF.

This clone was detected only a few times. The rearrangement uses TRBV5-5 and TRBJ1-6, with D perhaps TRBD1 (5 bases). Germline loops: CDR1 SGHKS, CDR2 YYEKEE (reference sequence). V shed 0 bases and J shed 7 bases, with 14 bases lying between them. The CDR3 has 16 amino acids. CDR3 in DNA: TGTGCCAGCAGCTTGGGGGTTGGGGGGGGGAATTCACCCCTCCACTTT. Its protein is CASSLGVGGGNSPLHF.

CDR3 DNA: TGTGCCAGCAGCAAAGACCCGGGGGGTAACACTGAAGCTTTCTTT. Amino acids: CASSKDPGGNTEAFF. The chain joins TRBV21-1 to TRBJ1-1. TRBV21-1 represents a pseudogene. The CDR3 spans 15 residues.

The CDR3 sequence is CASIGTSAQETQYF. CDR3 DNA: TGTGCCAGCATTGGGACTAGCGCGCAAGAGACCCAGTACTTC. The V call is TRBV2, the J call TRBJ2-5; 10 bases fit TRBD2. Germline lookup yields CDR1 SNHLY and CDR2 FYNNEI. Trimming removed 7 bases from V and 2 bases from J; junction bases left unmatched: 4. The CDR3 totals 14 residues.

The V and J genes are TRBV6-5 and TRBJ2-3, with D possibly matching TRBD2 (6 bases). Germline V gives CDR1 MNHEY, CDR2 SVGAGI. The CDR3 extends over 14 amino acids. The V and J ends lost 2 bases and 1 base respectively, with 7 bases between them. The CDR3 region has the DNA TGTGCCAGCAGTTACCGGGAGCGCACAGATACGCAGTATTTT. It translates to CASSYRERTDTQYF.

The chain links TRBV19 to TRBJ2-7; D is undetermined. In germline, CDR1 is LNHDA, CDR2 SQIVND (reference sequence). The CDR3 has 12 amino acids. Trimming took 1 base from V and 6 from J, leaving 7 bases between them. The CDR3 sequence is CASSIALGEQYF. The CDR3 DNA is TGTGCCAGTAGTATAGCACTCGGCGAGCAGTACTTC.

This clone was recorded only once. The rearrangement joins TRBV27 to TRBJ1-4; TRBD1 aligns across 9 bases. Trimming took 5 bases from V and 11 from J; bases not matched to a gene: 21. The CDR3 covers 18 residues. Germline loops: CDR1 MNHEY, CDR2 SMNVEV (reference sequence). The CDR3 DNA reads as TGTGCCAGCAGTCAGGGGACAGGGTTTTTGGCTGTTCCTGGGAAACTGTTTTTT. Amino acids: CASSQGTGFLAVPGKLFF.

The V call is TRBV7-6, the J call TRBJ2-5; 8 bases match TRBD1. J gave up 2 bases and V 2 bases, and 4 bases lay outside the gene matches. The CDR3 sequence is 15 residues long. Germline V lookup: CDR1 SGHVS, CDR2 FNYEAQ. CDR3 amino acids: CASSLQGTGQETQYF. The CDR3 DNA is TGTGCCAGCAGCTTACAGGGGACAGGTCAAGAGACCCAGTACTTC.

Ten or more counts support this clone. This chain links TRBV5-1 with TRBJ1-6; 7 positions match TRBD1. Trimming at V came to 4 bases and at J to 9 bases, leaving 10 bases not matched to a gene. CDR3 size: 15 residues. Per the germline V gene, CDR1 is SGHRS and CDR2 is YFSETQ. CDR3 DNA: TGCGCCAGCAGCGACAGTCCGGGACAGAGTTCACCCCTCCACTTT. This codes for CASSDSPGQSSPLHF.

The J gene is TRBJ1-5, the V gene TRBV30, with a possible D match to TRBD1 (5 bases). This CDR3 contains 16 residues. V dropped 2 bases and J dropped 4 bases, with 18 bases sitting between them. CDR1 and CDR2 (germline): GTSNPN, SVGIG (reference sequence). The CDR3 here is CAWSRPQGGSNQPQHF. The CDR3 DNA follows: TGTGCCTGGAGTAGACCGCAGGGAGGCTCTAATCAGCCCCAGCATTTT.

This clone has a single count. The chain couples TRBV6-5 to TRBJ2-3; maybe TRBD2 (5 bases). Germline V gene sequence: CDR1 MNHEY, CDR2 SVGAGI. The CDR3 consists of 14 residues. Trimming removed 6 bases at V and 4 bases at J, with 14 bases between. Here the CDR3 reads CASSYVRGPDTQYF. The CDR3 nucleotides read TGTGCCAGCAGCTACGTACGCGGGCCAGATACGCAGTATTTT.

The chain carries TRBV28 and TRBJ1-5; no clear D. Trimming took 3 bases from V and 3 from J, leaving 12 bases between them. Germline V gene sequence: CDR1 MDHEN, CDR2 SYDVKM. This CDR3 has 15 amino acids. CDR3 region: CASSFFFQINQPQHF. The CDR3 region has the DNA TGTGCCAGCAGTTTTTTTTTCCAGATCAATCAGCCCCAGCATTTT.

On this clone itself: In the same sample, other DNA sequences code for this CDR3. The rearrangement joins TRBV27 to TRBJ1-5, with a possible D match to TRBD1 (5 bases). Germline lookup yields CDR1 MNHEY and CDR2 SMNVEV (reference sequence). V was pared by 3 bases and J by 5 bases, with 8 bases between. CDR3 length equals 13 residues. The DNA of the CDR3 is TGTGCCAGCAGTTTTGGGGGGGATCAGCCCCAGCATTTT. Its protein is CASSFGGDQPQHF.